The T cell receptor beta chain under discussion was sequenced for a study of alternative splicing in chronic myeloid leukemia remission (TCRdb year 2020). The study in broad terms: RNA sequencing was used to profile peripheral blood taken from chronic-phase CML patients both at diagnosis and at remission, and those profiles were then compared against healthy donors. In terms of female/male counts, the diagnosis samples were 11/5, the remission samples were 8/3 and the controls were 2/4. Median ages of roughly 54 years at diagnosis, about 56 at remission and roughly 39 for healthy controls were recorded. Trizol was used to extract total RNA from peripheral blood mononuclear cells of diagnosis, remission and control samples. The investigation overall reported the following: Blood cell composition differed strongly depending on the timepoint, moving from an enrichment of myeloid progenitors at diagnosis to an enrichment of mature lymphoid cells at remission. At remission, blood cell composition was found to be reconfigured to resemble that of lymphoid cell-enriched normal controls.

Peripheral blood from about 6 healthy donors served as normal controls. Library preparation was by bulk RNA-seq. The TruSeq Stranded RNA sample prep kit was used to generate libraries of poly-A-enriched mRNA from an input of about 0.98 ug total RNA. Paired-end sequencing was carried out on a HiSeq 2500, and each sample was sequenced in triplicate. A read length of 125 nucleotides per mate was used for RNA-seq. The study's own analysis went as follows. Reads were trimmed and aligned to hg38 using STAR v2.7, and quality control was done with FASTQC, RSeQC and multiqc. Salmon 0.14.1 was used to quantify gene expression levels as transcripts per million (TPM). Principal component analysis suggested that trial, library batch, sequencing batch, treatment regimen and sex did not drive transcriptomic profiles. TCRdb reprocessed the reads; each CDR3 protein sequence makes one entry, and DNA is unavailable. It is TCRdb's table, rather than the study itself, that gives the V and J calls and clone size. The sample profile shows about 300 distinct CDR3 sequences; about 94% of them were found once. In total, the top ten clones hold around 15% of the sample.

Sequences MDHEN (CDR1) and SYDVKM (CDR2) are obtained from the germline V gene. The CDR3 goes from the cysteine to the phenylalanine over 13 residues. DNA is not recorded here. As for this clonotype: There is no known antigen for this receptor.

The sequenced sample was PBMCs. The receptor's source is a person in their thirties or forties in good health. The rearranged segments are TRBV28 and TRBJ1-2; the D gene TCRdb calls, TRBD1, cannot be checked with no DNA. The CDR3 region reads CASGTTGTGGYTF.